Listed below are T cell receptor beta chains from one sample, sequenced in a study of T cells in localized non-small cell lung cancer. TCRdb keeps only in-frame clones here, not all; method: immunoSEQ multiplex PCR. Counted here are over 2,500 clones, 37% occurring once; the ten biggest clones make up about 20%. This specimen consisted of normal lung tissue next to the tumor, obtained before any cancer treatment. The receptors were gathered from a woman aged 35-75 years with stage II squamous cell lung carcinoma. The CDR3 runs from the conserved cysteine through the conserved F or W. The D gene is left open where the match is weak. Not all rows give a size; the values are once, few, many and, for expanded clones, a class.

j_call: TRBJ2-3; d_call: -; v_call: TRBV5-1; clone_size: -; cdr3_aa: CASSASRNTDTQYF; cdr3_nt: TGCGCCAGCAGCGCGAGTCGGAACACAGATACGCAGTATTTT
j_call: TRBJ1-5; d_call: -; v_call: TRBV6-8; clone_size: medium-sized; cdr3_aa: CASSHGGGGYSNQPQHF; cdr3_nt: TGTGCCAGCAGTCACGGGGGAGGGGGTTATAGCAATCAGCCCCAGCATTTT
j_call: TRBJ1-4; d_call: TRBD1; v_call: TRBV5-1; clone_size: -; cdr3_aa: CASSSATGGQEKLFF; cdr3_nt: TGCGCCAGCAGCTCGGCGACAGGGGGGCAAGAAAAACTGTTTTTT
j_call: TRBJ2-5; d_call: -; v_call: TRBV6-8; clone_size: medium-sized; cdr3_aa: CAIGGGSDLQETQYF; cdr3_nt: TGTGCCATAGGGGGGGGGAGCGATCTCCAAGAGACCCAGTACTTC
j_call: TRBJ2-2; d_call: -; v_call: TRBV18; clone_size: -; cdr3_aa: CASSLLPNTGELFF; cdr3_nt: TGTGCCAGCTCACTACTCCCGAACACCGGGGAGCTGTTTTTT
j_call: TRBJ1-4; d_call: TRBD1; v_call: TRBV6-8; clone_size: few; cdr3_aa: CASSGGRGLVNEKLFF; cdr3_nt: TGTGCCAGCAGTGGAGGCAGGGGGCTCGTAAATGAAAAACTGTTTTTT
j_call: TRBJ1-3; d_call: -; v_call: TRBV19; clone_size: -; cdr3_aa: CATHKGLPGNTIYF; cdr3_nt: TGTGCCACCCATAAAGGGCTTCCTGGAAACACCATATATTTT
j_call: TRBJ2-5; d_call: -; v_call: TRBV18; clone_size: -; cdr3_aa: CASSPPSPLETQYF; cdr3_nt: TGTGCCAGCTCACCACCGTCCCCCTTAGAGACCCAGTACTTC
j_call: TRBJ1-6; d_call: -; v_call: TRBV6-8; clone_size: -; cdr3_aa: CASTSMVGGRSPLHF; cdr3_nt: TGTGCCAGCACCTCGATGGTAGGGGGGCGTTCACCCCTCCACTTT
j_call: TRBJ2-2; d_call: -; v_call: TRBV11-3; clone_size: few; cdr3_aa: CASSWPQGTNTGELFF; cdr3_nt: TGTGCCAGCAGCTGGCCCCAGGGGACGAACACCGGGGAGCTGTTTTTT
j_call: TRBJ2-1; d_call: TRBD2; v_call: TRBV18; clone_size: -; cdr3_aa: CASSTTSGRSHEQFF; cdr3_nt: TGTGCCAGCTCCACCACTAGCGGGAGGAGCCATGAGCAGTTCTTC
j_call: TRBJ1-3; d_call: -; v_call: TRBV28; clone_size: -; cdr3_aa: CASSSGQGNTIYF; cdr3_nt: TGTGCCAGCAGTTCAGGGCAAGGAAACACCATATATTTT
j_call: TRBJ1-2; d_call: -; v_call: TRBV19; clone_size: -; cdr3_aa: CASSRGLHVNYGYTF; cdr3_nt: TGTGCCAGTAGCAGGGGACTTCACGTTAACTATGGCTACACCTTC
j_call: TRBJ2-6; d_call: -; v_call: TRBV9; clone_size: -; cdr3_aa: CASSAPKGLTGANVLTF; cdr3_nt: TGTGCCAGCAGCGCACCTAAGGGGCTCACTGGGGCCAACGTCCTGACTTTC
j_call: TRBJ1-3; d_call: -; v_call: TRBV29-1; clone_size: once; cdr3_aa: CSVGGSGNGGNTIYF; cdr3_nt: TGCAGCGTCGGGGGCTCAGGGAACGGTGGAAATACCATATATTTT
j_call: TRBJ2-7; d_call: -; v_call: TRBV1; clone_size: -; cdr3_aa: CASSQGAGAGEQYF; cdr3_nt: TGCGCCAGCAGCCAAGGAGCCGGGGCGGGTGAGCAGTACTTC
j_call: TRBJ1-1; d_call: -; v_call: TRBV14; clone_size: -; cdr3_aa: CASSQVIGGGTEAFF; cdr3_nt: TGTGCCAGCAGCCAAGTTATCGGGGGAGGCACTGAAGCTTTCTTT
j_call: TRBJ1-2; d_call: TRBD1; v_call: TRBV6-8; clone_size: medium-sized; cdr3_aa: CASSYSGTGSGYTF; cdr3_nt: TGTGCCAGCAGTTACTCTGGGACAGGGTCCGGCTACACCTTC
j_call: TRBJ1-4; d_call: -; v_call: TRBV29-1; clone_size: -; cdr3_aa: CSVHEGVTNEKLFF; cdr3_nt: TGCAGCGTTCATGAGGGCGTAACTAATGAAAAACTGTTTTTT
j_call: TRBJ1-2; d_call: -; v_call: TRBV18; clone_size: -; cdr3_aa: CASSPAGTDFRGYTF; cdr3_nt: -
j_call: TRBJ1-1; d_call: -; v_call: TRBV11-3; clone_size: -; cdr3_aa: CASSSNSALNTEAFF; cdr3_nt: TGTGCCAGCAGCTCGAACAGCGCCCTGAACACTGAAGCTTTCTTT
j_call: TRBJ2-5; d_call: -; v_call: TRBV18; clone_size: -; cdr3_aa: CASSSRDQETQYF; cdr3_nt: TGTGCCAGCTCATCCAGGGACCAAGAGACCCAGTACTTC
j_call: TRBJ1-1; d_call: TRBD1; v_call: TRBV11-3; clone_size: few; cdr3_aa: CASSATGSNTEAFF; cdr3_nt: TGTGCCAGCAGCGCGACAGGGAGCAACACTGAAGCTTTCTTT
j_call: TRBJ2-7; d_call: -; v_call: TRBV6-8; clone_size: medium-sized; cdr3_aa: CASTYRAGEGEQYF; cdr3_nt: TGTGCCAGCACCTACAGGGCGGGAGAAGGCGAGCAGTACTTC
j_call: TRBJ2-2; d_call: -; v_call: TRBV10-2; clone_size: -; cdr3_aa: CASSEMGRGTGELFF; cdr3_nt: TGCGCCAGCAGTGAGATGGGGCGCGGCACCGGGGAGCTGTTTTTT
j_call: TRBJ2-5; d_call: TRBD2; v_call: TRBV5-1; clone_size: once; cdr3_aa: CASSTGLAGRQQETQYF; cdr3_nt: TGCGCCAGCAGCACGGGACTAGCGGGTCGCCAGCAAGAGACCCAGTACTTC
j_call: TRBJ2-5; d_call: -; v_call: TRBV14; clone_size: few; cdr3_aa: CASSQGDLQTQYF; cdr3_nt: TGTGCCAGCAGCCAAGGGGACTTGCAGACCCAGTACTTC
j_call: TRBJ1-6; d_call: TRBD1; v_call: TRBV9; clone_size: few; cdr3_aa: CASTGQQGAVSPLHF; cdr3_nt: TGTGCCAGCACGGGCCAACAGGGGGCCGTTTCACCCCTCCACTTT
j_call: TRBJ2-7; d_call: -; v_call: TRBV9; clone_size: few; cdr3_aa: CASSVGGGGASPYEQYF; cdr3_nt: TGTGCCAGCAGCGTAGGTGGTGGAGGGGCCTCTCCATACGAGCAGTATTTC
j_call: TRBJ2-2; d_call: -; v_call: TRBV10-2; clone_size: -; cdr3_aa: CASSAPGLNTGELFF; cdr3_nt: TGCGCCAGCAGTGCCCCCGGCCTGAACACCGGGGAGCTGTTTTTT
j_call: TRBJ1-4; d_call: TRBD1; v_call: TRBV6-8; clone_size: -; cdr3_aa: CASSYRDSRSEKLFF; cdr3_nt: TGTGCCAGCAGTTACCGGGACAGCAGGAGTGAAAAACTGTTTTTT
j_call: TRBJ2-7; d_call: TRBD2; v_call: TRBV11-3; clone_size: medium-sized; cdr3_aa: CASTTVGRESEQYF; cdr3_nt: TGTGCCAGCACCACGGTTGGGCGGGAGAGTGAGCAGTACTTC
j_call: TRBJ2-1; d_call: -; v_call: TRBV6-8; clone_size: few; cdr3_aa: CASSRQQTGSSYNEQFF; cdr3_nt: TGTGCCAGCAGCCGACAACAGACTGGGAGCTCCTACAATGAGCAGTTCTTC
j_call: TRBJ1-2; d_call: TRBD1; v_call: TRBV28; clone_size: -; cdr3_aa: CASTQGTVPNYGYTF; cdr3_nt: TGTGCCAGCACCCAAGGGACAGTTCCTAACTATGGCTACACCTTC
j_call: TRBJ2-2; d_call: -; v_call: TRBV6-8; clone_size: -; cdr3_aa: CASSYYGETGELFF; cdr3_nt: TGTGCCAGCAGTTATTATGGGGAAACCGGGGAGCTGTTTTTT
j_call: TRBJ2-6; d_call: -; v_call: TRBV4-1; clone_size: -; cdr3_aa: CASSPGSSGANVLTF; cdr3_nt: TGCGCCAGCAGCCCGGGCAGCTCTGGGGCCAACGTCCTGACTTTC
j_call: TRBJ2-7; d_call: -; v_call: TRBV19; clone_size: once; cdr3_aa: CASSVSGPSYEQYF; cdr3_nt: TGTGCCAGTAGTGTTTCAGGGCCTTCCTACGAGCAGTACTTC
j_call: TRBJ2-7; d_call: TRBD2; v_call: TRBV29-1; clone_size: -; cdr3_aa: CSVERGLAGKSYEQYF; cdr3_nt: TGCAGCGTTGAACGGGGGCTAGCGGGGAAGAGTTACGAGCAGTACTTC
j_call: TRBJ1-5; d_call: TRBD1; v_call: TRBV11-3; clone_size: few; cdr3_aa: CASSVTGDNQPQHF; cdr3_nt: TGTGCCAGCAGCGTGACAGGGGACAATCAGCCCCAGCATTTT
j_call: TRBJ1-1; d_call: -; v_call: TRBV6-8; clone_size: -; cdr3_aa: CASSTLSVTADTEAFF; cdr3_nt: TGTGCCAGCAGTACCCTCTCGGTTACAGCTGACACTGAAGCTTTCTTT
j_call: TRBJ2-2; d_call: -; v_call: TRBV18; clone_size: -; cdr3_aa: CASSLGQPANTGELFF; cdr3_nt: TGTGCCAGCTCATTAGGACAACCCGCGAACACCGGGGAGCTGTTTTTT
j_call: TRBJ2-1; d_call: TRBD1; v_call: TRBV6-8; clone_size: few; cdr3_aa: CASRSRTGYNEQFF; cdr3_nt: TGTGCCAGCAGATCGAGGACAGGGTACAATGAGCAGTTCTTC
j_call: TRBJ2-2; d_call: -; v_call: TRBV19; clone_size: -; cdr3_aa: CASSLDGTGELFF; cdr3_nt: TGTGCCAGTAGTCTGGACGGCACCGGGGAGCTGTTTTTT
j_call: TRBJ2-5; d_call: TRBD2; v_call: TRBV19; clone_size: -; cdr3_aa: CASSISGKTQYF; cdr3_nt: TGTGCCAGTAGTATAAGCGGGAAGACCCAGTACTTC